Shown below are 2 T cell receptor beta chains from a single sample sequenced in a study of CD8 T cells in ankylosing spondylitis. TCRdb fed the 5' RACE reads into MiXCR, producing one record per CDR3 protein. Altogether approximately 350,000 distinct CDR3 sequences are present, about 15% being singletons, with the ten largest covering 1.1%. The sequencing sample was made of blood, either unsorted or a sorted T cell fraction (not recorded which). Every receptor here comes from a male donor with ankylosing spondylitis or in good health (not recorded which).

The chain joins TRBV5-1 to TRBJ1-3; 7 bases agree with TRBD1. There are 14 residues in the CDR3. The germline gives CDR1 SGHRS, CDR2 YFSETQ. V was clipped by 6 bases and J by 2 bases; unmatched bases: 5. This CDR3 is CASNFGTAGNTIYF. In DNA, the CDR3 is TGCGCCAGCAACTTCGGGACAGCTGGAAACACCATATATTTT. The whole variable domain, filled in from reference TRBV5-1 and TRBJ1-3, reads KAGVTQTPRYLIKTRGQQVTLSCSPISGHRSVSWYQQTPGQGLQFLFEYFSETQRNKGNFPGRFSGRQFSNSRSEMNVSTLELGDSALYLCASNFGTAGNTIYFGEGSWLTVV.

This clonotype was recorded many times. V and J are TRBV20-1 and TRBJ1-1, with D perhaps TRBD1 (6 bases). This CDR3 is 14 amino acids long. Germline V gene sequence: CDR1 DFQATT, CDR2 SNEGSKA (reference sequence). With 4 bases removed from V and 6 bases from J, the gap between germline ends came to 18 bases. In DNA, the CDR3 is TGCAGTGCTACCTATACCCGGACAGTTTCTGAAGCTTTCTTT. Its translation: CSATYTRTVSEAFF.